This TCR beta chain emerged from a study of blood T cells in healthy people across ages. Germline loops: CDR1 MNHEY, CDR2 SVGAGI. This CDR3 spans 16 amino acids. V was trimmed by 6 bases and J by 0 bases, leaving 15 bases between them. Samples had at least 7 million PBMCs isolated from them. Overall study findings and caveats: Naive CD4+ cells and diversity were both higher in long-lived donors than in aged donors.

Together with a sample-barcoded 5' primer, a J-beta primer mix was included in a second PCR lasting roughly 6 to 12 cycles. In TCRdb, the 5' RACE reads were re-called with MiXCR into one record per CDR3 protein. The sample carries some 1.5 million distinct CDR3 sequences, 28% recorded once. Comment on this clonotype: No antigen is known for it.

The sequence was obtained from a woman aged 30 to 39 in good health. The chain is built from TRBV6-5 and TRBJ1-3; D remains ambiguous. Material: blood. In DNA, the CDR3 is TGTGCCAGCAGGGGGATAGCGGAAAGCTCTGGAAACACCATATATTTT. Its translation is CASRGIAESSGNTIYF.